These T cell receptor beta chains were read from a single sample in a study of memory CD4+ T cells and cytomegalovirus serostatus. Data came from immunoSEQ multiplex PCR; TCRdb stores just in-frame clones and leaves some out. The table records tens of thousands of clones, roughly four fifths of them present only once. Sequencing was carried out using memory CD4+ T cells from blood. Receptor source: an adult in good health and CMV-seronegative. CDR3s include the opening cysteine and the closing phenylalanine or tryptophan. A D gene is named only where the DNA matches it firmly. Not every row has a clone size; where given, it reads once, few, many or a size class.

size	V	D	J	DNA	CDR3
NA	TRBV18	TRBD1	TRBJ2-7	TGTGCCAGCTCACCAGCCGGCGGCGAGACAGGGACCTACGAGCAGTACTTC	CASSPAGGETGTYEQYF
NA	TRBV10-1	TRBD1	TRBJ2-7	TGCGCCAGCAGTGAGTCGTACAGGGGCCACGAGCAGTACTTC	CASSESYRGHEQYF
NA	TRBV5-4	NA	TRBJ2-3	TGTGCCAGCGGGCGGGAACAAGATACGCAGTATTTT	CASGREQDTQYF
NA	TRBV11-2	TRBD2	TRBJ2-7	TGTGCCAGCAGCTTGGGGGTTCGCGGGGGAAAGAACTTC	CASSLGVRGGKNF
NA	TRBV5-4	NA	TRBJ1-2	TGTGCCAGCAGCTTGGCCGGAAGGGCCATCGACTATGGCTACACCTTC	CASSLAGRAIDYGYTF
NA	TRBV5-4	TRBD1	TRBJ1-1	TGTGCCAGCAGTCGGGACAGGCGGGAGGGGAATTCGTTT	CASSRDRREGNSF
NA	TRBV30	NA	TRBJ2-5	TGTGCCTGGAGTGCCCAGGGCGGTTTGGAGACCCAGTACTTC	CAWSAQGGLETQYF
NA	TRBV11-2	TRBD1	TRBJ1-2	TGTGCCAGCAGCCCGATGGACAGGGCTTACTATGGCTACACCTTC	CASSPMDRAYYGYTF
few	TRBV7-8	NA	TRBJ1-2	TGTGCCAGCAGCCTGGACCTCGGGAGTGGCTACACCTTC	CASSLDLGSGYTF
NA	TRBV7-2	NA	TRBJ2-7	TGTGCCAGCAGCCCCGCTTACGAGCAGTACTTC	CASSPAYEQYF
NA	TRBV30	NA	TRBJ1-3	TGTGCCTGGAGTGTGGGCTACTCTGGAAACACCATATATTTT	CAWSVGYSGNTIYF
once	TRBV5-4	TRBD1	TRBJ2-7	TGTGCCAGCAGCCCCGGACAGGGGGAAGCCTACGAGCAGTACTTC	CASSPGQGEAYEQYF
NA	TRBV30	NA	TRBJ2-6	TGTGCGGCGCGTAAAACGTGGCAGGGCAGCTCTGGGGCCAACGTCCTGACTTTC	CAARKTWQGSSGANVLTF
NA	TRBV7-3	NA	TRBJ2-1	TGTGCCAGCAGCTTCGACTGGGGTCGGGAGCAGTTCTTC	CASSFDWGREQFF
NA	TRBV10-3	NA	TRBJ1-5	TGTGCCATCAGTGGCACAGGTTCTAGCAATCAGCCCCAGCATTTT	CAISGTGSSNQPQHF
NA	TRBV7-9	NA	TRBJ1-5	TGTGCCAGCAGCTTGGCGGGGGCTAGCAATCAGCCCCAGCATTTT	CASSLAGASNQPQHF
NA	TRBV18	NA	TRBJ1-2	TGTGCCAGCTCACCCCCCTCAGCTAACTATGGCTATACCTTC	CASSPPSANYGYTF
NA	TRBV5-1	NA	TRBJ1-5	TGCGCCAGCAGCTTAAGTACAGGGAGTAGTCAGCCCCAGCATTTT	CASSLSTGSSQPQHF
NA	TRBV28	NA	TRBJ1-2	TGTGCCAGCAAGAAAGGGACCGGAAACTATGGCTACACCTTC	CASKKGTGNYGYTF
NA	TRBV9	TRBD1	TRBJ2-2	TGTGCCAGCAGCGTATACGGTGGGACAGTGAACACCGGGGAGCTGTTTTTT	CASSVYGGTVNTGELFF
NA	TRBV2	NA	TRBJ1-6	TGTGCCAGCAGTGAAGTAGCGGGAGTCCTCGGTAATTCACCCCTCCACTTT	CASSEVAGVLGNSPLHF
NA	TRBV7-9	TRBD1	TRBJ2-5	TGTGCCAGCAGCCAAACAGGGGCCGAGACCCAGTACTTC	CASSQTGAETQYF
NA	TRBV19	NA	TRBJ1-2	TGTGCCAGTACCGCAGGGCCCCGGTGGGTGGACTATGGCTACACCTTC	CASTAGPRWVDYGYTF
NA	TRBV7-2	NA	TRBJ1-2	TGTGCCAGCAGCCAAACTCATGTGGGTTATGGTGGCTACACCTTC	CASSQTHVGYGGYTF
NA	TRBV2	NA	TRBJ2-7	TGTGCCAGCAGTGTGAGGGGGGAACAGTACTTC	CASSVRGEQYF
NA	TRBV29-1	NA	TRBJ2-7	TGCAGCGTTGCTGGGAGTAGGGAGCAGTACTTC	CSVAGSREQYF
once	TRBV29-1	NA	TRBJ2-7	TGCAGCGTTGCTCGGCCGGGGACTTCTTACGAGCAGTACTTC	CSVARPGTSYEQYF
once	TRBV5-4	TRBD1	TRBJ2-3	TGTGCCAGCAGCCTGGGACAGAGGGGCGATACGCAGTATTTT	CASSLGQRGDTQYF
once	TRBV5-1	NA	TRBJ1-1	TGCGCCAGCAGCAAGGACCTGAACACTGAAGCTTTCTTT	CASSKDLNTEAFF
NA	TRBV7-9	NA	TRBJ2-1	TGTGCCAGCAGCTTAGTGGGGGAGTGGAATGAGCAGTTCTTC	CASSLVGEWNEQFF
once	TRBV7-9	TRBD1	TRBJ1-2	TGTGCCAGCAGCGGACAGGCGATTGGCTTC	CASSGQAIGF
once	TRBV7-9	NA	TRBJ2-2	TGTGCCAGCAGCACAGCACAGGGCACCGGGGAGCTGTTTTTT	CASSTAQGTGELFF
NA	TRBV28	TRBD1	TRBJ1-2	TGTGCCAGCAGTTTACCGGGACAGGGTGCCCTTATCTATGGCTACACCTTC	CASSLPGQGALIYGYTF
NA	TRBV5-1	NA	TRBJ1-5	TGCGCCAGCAGCTTGGAGGGGGGGGAAGGACAGCCCCAGCATTTT	CASSLEGGEGQPQHF
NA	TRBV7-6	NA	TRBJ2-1	TGTGCCAGCAGCTTAGTCCCTACTTCCAATGAGCAGTTCTTC	CASSLVPTSNEQFF
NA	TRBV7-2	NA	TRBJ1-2	TGTGCCAGCAGCTTAGAGTTCGCTAACTATGGCTACACCTTC	CASSLEFANYGYTF
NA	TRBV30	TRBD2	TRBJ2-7	TGTGCCTGGAGGACTAGCGGGGGGTTTTACGAGCAGTACTTC	CAWRTSGGFYEQYF
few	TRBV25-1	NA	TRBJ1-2	TGTGCCAGCAGTGAAGGGGCCGTGTTAGGAGGCTACACCTTC	CASSEGAVLGGYTF
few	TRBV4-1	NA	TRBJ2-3	TGCGCCAGCAGCCAAGATTCGGGACTCTTCACAGATACGCAGTATTTT	CASSQDSGLFTDTQYF
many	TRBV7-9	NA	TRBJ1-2	TGTGCCAGCAGCTTAGGACGTCCAGAGGACGAAAATGGCTACACCTTC	CASSLGRPEDENGYTF
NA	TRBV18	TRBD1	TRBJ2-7	TGTGCCAGCTCATTGGACAGGACGTACGAGCAGTACTTC	CASSLDRTYEQYF